This TCR beta chain stems from a study of T cell changes during pregnancy in multiple sclerosis. Assay: immunoSEQ multiplex PCR; the TCRdb copy retains only in-frame clones and omits some. Counted here are tens of thousands of clones, 75% to 95% occurring once; the ten biggest clones make up 0.65% to 0.9%. V gave up 3 bases and J gave up 2 bases, with 17 bases separating them. Per the germline V gene, CDR1 is KGHSH and CDR2 is LQKENI. The CDR3 extends over 16 amino acids. This specimen was CD4+ T cells from peripheral blood mononuclear cells, taken before pregnancy. The sequence was collected from a female donor with multiple sclerosis, enrolled in a pregnancy study. J is TRBJ2-7 and V is TRBV18; the D gene is possibly TRBD2 (6 bases). The CDR3 protein is CASSPTLGLTAYEQYF. The CDR3 bases are TGTGCCAGCTCACCCACGCTGGGACTCACAGCCTACGAGCAGTACTTC.